This TCR beta chain was captured by sequencing in a study of blood T cell repertoires in COVID-19. Study summary: Italy, Spain and the United States were the sources of the convalescent and acute COVID-19 samples.

The Seattle patients, enrolled during active infection, were followed longitudinally. V lost 0 bases and J lost 1, with 7 bases in between. This CDR3 region has 14 residues. The V gene's germline CDR1 is SGHRS and CDR2 YFSETQ. Source study methods: Quantification of nucleated cells was approximated via reference gene primer amplification. Profiled with immunoSEQ multiplex PCR; TCRdb holds only in-frame clones, not every one. V, J and clone size reflect that table, while D and trimming were determined from the DNA. The sample holds approximately 500,000 clones, around 90% seen once. The chain is built from TRBV5-1 and TRBJ1-1; D is unclear. Material for sequencing was peripheral blood. The sequence was collected from a woman between 45 and 60 years old with COVID-19, enrolled during active disease. The CDR3 reads CASSLASQNTEAFF. The CDR3 bases are TGCGCCAGCAGCTTGGCTTCACAGAACACTGAAGCTTTCTTT.